Shown below are 25 T cell receptor beta chains from a single sample sequenced in a study of PD-1 blockade in classical Hodgkin lymphoma. Each patient relapsed following autologous stem cell transplantation, and prior brentuximab vedotin exposure differed. Sequencing was performed with immunoSEQ multiplex PCR; in TCRdb, only in-frame clones are kept and a portion is missing. The table lists about 26,000 clones, around two thirds of them singletons. Here the sequenced sample was peripheral blood mononuclear cells (PBMCs), taken before the second cycle of nivolumab. These receptors originate from a human donor with classical Hodgkin lymphoma.

This sequence joins TRBV10-3 and TRBJ2-1; D is unclear. Trimming left V 4 bases short and J 3 bases short, with 7 bases between. Per the germline V gene, CDR1 is ENHRY and CDR2 is SYGVKD. CDR3 length: 13 residues. In DNA, the CDR3 is TGTGCCATCAGTGTTCTCAACTACAATGAGCAGTTCTTC. Translation: CAISVLNYNEQFF.

The J gene is TRBJ1-5, the V gene TRBV19; the D gene is possibly TRBD1 (6 bases). Germline loops: CDR1 LNHDA, CDR2 SQIVND (reference sequence). This CDR3 has 14 residues. Trimming removed 0 bases at V and 8 bases at J, with 11 bases between. This CDR3 reads CASSIETGRKPQHF. The CDR3 DNA sequence: TGTGCCAGTAGTATAGAAACAGGGAGGAAGCCCCAGCATTTT.

The chain has TRBV27 and TRBJ1-1; 11 bases are shared with TRBD1. CDR1 MNHEY and CDR2 SMNVEV come from the germline V gene (reference sequence). The CDR3 loop spans 16 amino acids. V trimming: 4 bases; J trimming: 1 base; junction bases outside the gene matches: 5. The CDR3 region is CASSSWTGGENTEAFF. DNA of the CDR3: TGTGCCAGCAGTTCGTGGACAGGGGGCGAGAACACTGAAGCTTTCTTT.

V gene TRBV7-9 combines with J gene TRBJ2-5; D is undetermined. Trimming took off 1 base at V and 5 bases at J, with 5 bases between the two ends. Germline lookup yields CDR1 SEHNR and CDR2 FQNEAQ (reference sequence). The CDR3 has 12 residues. The CDR3 bases are TGTGCCAGCAGCTTAGATGGGGAGACCCAGTACTTC. Protein: CASSLDGETQYF.

The chain joins TRBV11-1 to TRBJ2-1; 11 bases match TRBD2. CDR1 and CDR2 from the germline V gene are SGHAT and FQDESV (reference sequence). CDR3 length equals 15 residues. The V segment lost 5 bases and the J segment 7 bases; nucleotides outside the gene matches: 7. The CDR3: CASSVGTSGANEQFF. The DNA of the CDR3 is TGTGCCAGCAGCGTCGGGACTAGCGGAGCTAATGAGCAGTTCTTC.

V usage is TRBV27 and J usage is TRBJ1-6; 8 nucleotides line up with TRBD1. CDR3 length: 16 residues. The germline V gene encodes CDR1 MNHEY and CDR2 SMNVEV (reference sequence). The trim removed 0 bases at V and 7 bases at J, leaving 5 bases unmatched. As DNA, the CDR3 is TGTGCCAGCAGTTTATCGACAGGGGCTGGAAATTCACCCCTCCACTTT. This translates into CASSLSTGAGNSPLHF.

This clone was found a few times. The chain links TRBV28 to TRBJ1-1; perhaps TRBD1 as D (6 bases). The CDR3 loop spans 13 amino acids. Germline V lookup: CDR1 MDHEN, CDR2 SYDVKM. V was shortened by 6 bases and J by 4 bases, with 12 bases between the two germline ends. CDR3 loop: CASRRGGSTEAFF. For the CDR3, the DNA is TGTGCCAGCAGGCGAGGGGGGAGCACTGAAGCTTTCTTT.

This clone was found a few times. The chain couples TRBV30 to TRBJ2-1; D perhaps matches TRBD1 (5 bases). Trimming left V 1 base short and J 10 bases short, with 14 bases between. Germline CDR1 is GTSNPN and CDR2 is SVGIG (reference sequence). The CDR3 sequence is 13 residues long. The DNA of the CDR3 is TGTGCCTGGAGTGAGGGCACTTCAGGGGAGCAGTTCTTC. Translating gives CAWSEGTSGEQFF. Supplemented by reference TRBV30 and TRBJ2-1, the full variable domain reads SQTIHQWPATLVQPVGSPLSLECTVEGTSNPNLYWYRQAAGRGLQLLFYSVGIGQISSEVPQNLSASRPQDRQFILSSKKLLLSDSGFYLCAWSEGTSGEQFFGPGTRLTVL.

CDR3 in amino acids: CASREWLGGELFF. The CDR3 region has the DNA TGTGCCAGCAGAGAGTGGTTGGGTGGGGAGCTGTTTTTT. The chain links TRBV6-1 to TRBJ2-2; D ambiguous. The CDR3 has 13 residues. The germline V gene has CDR1 MNHNS and CDR2 SASEGT. Trimming took 6 bases from V and 8 from J, leaving 13 bases between them.

By share of the sample, this clone is medium-sized. V and J are TRBV9 and TRBJ1-1; no reliable D call. The V and J ends lost 1 base and 5 bases respectively, with 9 bases between them. Germline V CDR1 and CDR2: SGDLS, YYNGEE. The CDR3 covers 13 residues. The CDR3 DNA follows: TGTGCCAGCAGCGTACTCACGTGGACTGAAGCTTTCTTT. It encodes CASSVLTWTEAFF.

The V gene is TRBV4-2, the J gene TRBJ1-5; 8 bases agree with TRBD1. V gave up 1 base and J gave up 3 bases; unmatched junction bases: 14. Germline CDR1 LGHNA, CDR2 YNFKEQ. This CDR3 has 19 residues. The CDR3 loop reads CASSQAKGQGNLYNQPQHF. CDR3 nucleotides: TGTGCCAGCAGCCAAGCGAAAGGACAGGGTAATTTATACAATCAGCCCCAGCATTTT.

The chain recombines TRBV6-1 with TRBJ2-7, with TRBD1 identical over 7 bases. Trimming took 7 bases from V and 1 from J; bases not matched to a gene: 4. From germline, CDR1 is MNHNS and CDR2 SASEGT. CDR3 length: 13 residues. Here the CDR3 reads CASKRDSSYEQYF. CDR3 in DNA: TGTGCCAGCAAAAGGGACAGTTCCTACGAGCAGTACTTC.

This rearrangement joins TRBV18 to TRBJ2-2, with D unclear. Germline V CDR1 and CDR2: KGHSH, LQKENI. The V and J ends lost 2 bases and 1 base respectively, with 8 bases between them. This CDR3 is 15 amino acids long. CDR3: CASSPSLENTGELFF. The CDR3 DNA reads TGTGCCAGCTCACCAAGCCTGGAGAACACCGGGGAGCTGTTTTTT.

The rearrangement links TRBV11-2 to TRBJ1-1; no clear D. Germline CDR1 is SGHAT and CDR2 is FQNNGV. The V end was cut by 5 bases, the J end by 3 bases, with 10 bases between. The CDR3 runs to 13 residues. The CDR3 is CASSPRGDTEAFF. CDR3 DNA: TGTGCCAGCAGCCCCCGCGGAGACACTGAAGCTTTCTTT.

The chain combines TRBV28 with TRBJ2-7, with a tentative D call TRBD1 (5 bases). Per the germline V gene, CDR1 is MDHEN and CDR2 is SYDVKM. The CDR3 length is 15 residues. Trimming left V 5 bases short and J 5 bases short, with 19 bases between. CDR3 nucleotides: TGTGCCAGCAGTCGCCTCGCAGGGTATGTTAACGAGCAGTACTTC. Translated: CASSRLAGYVNEQYF.

In nucleotides, the CDR3 is TGCGCCAGCAGCCAGGATAATCCCGGGCAGTGGGGCTACACCTTC. It is translated as CASSQDNPGQWGYTF. The chain is built from TRBV4-1 and TRBJ1-2; no definite D call. Trimming took off 3 bases at V and 8 bases at J, with 19 bases between the two ends. Germline V gene sequence: CDR1 MGHRA, CDR2 YSYEKL. The CDR3 has 15 amino acids.

V usage is TRBV28 and J usage is TRBJ1-2; D remains ambiguous. The ends were cut back, 7 bases at V and 6 bases at J, with 12 bases in the middle. The CDR3 contains 12 residues. The germline CDR1 and CDR2 sequences are MDHEN and SYDVKM. The CDR3 sequence is CASTISGDGYTF. CDR3 DNA sequence: TGTGCCAGCACAATCAGCGGGGATGGCTACACCTTC.

The chain uses TRBV28 and TRBJ1-1, with D possibly TRBD1 on 5 matching bases. The germline V and J ends were trimmed by 7 bases and 1 base, with 16 bases remaining between them. The CDR3 is 15 residues long. Per germline, CDR1 MDHEN and CDR2 SYDVKM. This chain's CDR3 is CASTPRGRTNTEAFF. Here the CDR3 DNA reads TGTGCCAGCACTCCCCGGGGCCGAACGAACACTGAAGCTTTCTTT. The variable domain in full, completed from reference TRBV28 and TRBJ1-1, reads DVKVTQSSRYLVKRTGEKVFLECVQDMDHENMFWYRQDPGLGLRLIYFSYDVKMKEKGDIPEGYSVSREKKERFSLILESASTNQTSMYLCASTPRGRTNTEAFFGQGTRLTVV.

This chain's CDR3 is CASSKAGGDTQYF. The CDR3 DNA sequence: TGTGCCAGCAGCAAAGCTGGGGGAGATACGCAGTATTTT. This chain uses TRBV21-1 with TRBJ2-3. TRBV21-1 is labeled a pseudogene. The CDR3 contains 13 residues.

This clone was observed a single time. J is TRBJ2-1 and V is TRBV18; D is uncertain. The V and J ends lost 6 bases and 6 bases respectively, with 12 bases between them. Germline assignment: CDR1 KGHSH and CDR2 LQKENI. The CDR3 length is 13 residues. CDR3 coding DNA: TGTGCCAGCTCCCTTTCGGGCGGCAATGAGCAGTTCTTC. Protein sequence: CASSLSGGNEQFF. Together with reference TRBV18 and TRBJ2-1, the CDR3 gives the full variable domain: NAGVMQNPRHLVRRRGQEARLRCSPMKGHSHVYWYRQLPEEGLKFMVYLQKENIIDESGMPKERFSAEFPKEGPSILRIQQVVRGDSAAYFCASSLSGGNEQFFGPGTRLTVL.

This clone came up once. The V call is TRBV6-1, the J call TRBJ2-5; D unclear. Germline CDR1 and CDR2: MNHNS and SASEGT. V was pared by 1 base and J by 3 bases, with 6 bases between. There are 13 residues in the CDR3. The CDR3 is CASSEGRKETQYF. CDR3 nucleotides: TGTGCCAGCAGTGAAGGACGGAAAGAGACCCAGTACTTC.

This chain joins TRBV5-6 and TRBJ1-2, with 8 nucleotides matching TRBD1. Germline V gene sequence: CDR1 SGHDT, CDR2 YYEEEE. The CDR3 spans 15 residues. The ends lost 3 bases at V and 4 bases at J; junction bases unmatched: 8. For the CDR3, the DNA is TGTGCCAGCAGCTCATCCAGGGGGCGGAGCTATGGCTACACCTTC. Protein product: CASSSSRGRSYGYTF. The variable domain in full, completed from reference TRBV5-6 and TRBJ1-2, reads DAGVTQSPTHLIKTRGQQVTLRCSPKSGHDTVSWYQQALGQGPQFIFQYYEEEERQRGNFPDRFSGHQFPNYSSELNVNALLLGDSALYLCASSSSRGRSYGYTFGSGTRLTVV.

This clone has a handful of counts. This chain links TRBV6-6 with TRBJ1-5, with TRBD1 as a possible D gene (6 bases). V lost 2 bases and J lost 2, with 13 bases in between. CDR3 length equals 16 residues. Germline CDR1 reads MNHNY; CDR2 reads SVGAGI (reference sequence). The CDR3 here is CASSYGGSVGNQPQHF. The CDR3 DNA sequence: TGTGCCAGCAGTTACGGGGGCAGCGTTGGCAATCAGCCCCAGCATTTT.

The chain recombines TRBV21-1 with TRBJ2-7; the D segment call TRBD1 is taken from the table without a DNA check. TRBV21-1 is a pseudogene segment. The CDR3 runs to 15 residues. CDR3 residues: CASSLYGGLPYEQYF. As DNA, the CDR3 is TGTGCCAGCAGCCTCTATGGGGGCCTTCCCTACGAGCAGTACTTC.

V is TRBV10-2 and J is TRBJ1-2; D ambiguous. Per the germline V gene, CDR1 is WSHSY and CDR2 is SAAADI. The germline V and J ends were trimmed by 0 bases and 0 bases, with 5 bases remaining between them. CDR3 size: 14 residues. DNA for the CDR3: TGCGCCAGCAGTGAGTCAGGGACTAACTATGGCTACACCTTC. It translates to CASSESGTNYGYTF.